The rows below give T cell receptor beta chains drawn from one sample of a study of shared clonotypes between healthy human individuals. Assay used: immunoSEQ multiplex PCR; TCRdb lists only in-frame clones, some missing. The sample includes 1,100,000 or so clones, approximately 80% of them seen just once. The material sequenced was memory CD4+ T cells from PBMCs. These receptors were obtained from a man between 18 and 29 years old in good health. Some clones in this sample may be carry-over from other donors' samples. Each CDR3 is given with its conserved first and last residue. The order of the fields is V gene, clone size, J gene, D gene, CDR3 protein, CDR3 DNA. A D gene is named only where the DNA matches it firmly. The size of a clone is reported for some rows only, either as once, few or many, or as a class for expanded clones.

V gene: TRBV28; clone size: NA; J gene: TRBJ2-6; D gene: NA; CDR3 protein: CAVRSGANVLTF; CDR3 DNA: TGTGCCGTCAGGTCTGGGGCCAACGTCCTGACTTTC
V gene: TRBV2; clone size: few; J gene: TRBJ1-4; D gene: NA; CDR3 protein: CASRGATNEKLFF; CDR3 DNA: TGTGCCAGCAGGGGGGCAACTAATGAAAAACTGTTTTTT
V gene: TRBV7-8; clone size: NA; J gene: TRBJ2-3; D gene: NA; CDR3 protein: CASSLAATDTQYF; CDR3 DNA: TGTGCCAGCAGCTTAGCGGCCACAGATACGCAGTATTTT
V gene: TRBV4-1; clone size: many; J gene: TRBJ2-5; D gene: TRBD2; CDR3 protein: CASSQGTSGQETQYF; CDR3 DNA: TGCGCCAGCAGCCAAGGGACTAGCGGACAAGAGACCCAGTACTTC
V gene: TRBV7-3; clone size: NA; J gene: TRBJ2-1; D gene: NA; CDR3 protein: CASSPGTSRNEQFF; CDR3 DNA: TGTGCCAGCAGCCCCGGGACGTCGCGGAATGAGCAGTTCTTC
V gene: TRBV15; clone size: NA; J gene: TRBJ1-2; D gene: TRBD1; CDR3 protein: CATSRALDRGDGYTF; CDR3 DNA: TGTGCCACCAGCAGAGCCCTGGACAGGGGGGACGGCTACACCTTC
V gene: TRBV5-4; clone size: NA; J gene: TRBJ1-3; D gene: NA; CDR3 protein: CASSLGGAAFSGNTIYF; CDR3 DNA: TGTGCCAGCAGCTTGGGTGGCGCTGCCTTCTCTGGAAACACCATATATTTT
V gene: TRBV18; clone size: NA; J gene: TRBJ1-2; D gene: NA; CDR3 protein: CASSPRDQDGYTF; CDR3 DNA: TGTGCCAGCTCACCGCGCGATCAGGATGGCTACACCTTC
V gene: TRBV5-6; clone size: NA; J gene: TRBJ2-5; D gene: NA; CDR3 protein: CASSLRLLGETQYF; CDR3 DNA: TGTGCCAGCAGCTTGCGCCTCCTGGGAGAGACCCAGTACTTC
V gene: TRBV4-3; clone size: NA; J gene: TRBJ2-7; D gene: NA; CDR3 protein: CASSRESGLDYEQYF; CDR3 DNA: TGCGCCAGCAGCCGGGAATCGGGGCTGGACTACGAGCAGTACTTC
V gene: TRBV6-5; clone size: NA; J gene: TRBJ2-7; D gene: NA; CDR3 protein: CASGLSPNEQYF; CDR3 DNA: TGTGCCAGTGGACTCTCCCCGAACGAGCAGTACTTC
V gene: TRBV6-4; clone size: NA; J gene: TRBJ2-7; D gene: TRBD2; CDR3 protein: CASSAPHRGSGKPLYEQYF; CDR3 DNA: TGTGCCAGCAGTGCCCCCCACCGGGGTAGCGGGAAGCCCCTCTACGAGCAGTACTTC
V gene: TRBV28; clone size: NA; J gene: TRBJ1-2; D gene: TRBD1; CDR3 protein: CASSFGGTGGYTF; CDR3 DNA: TGTGCCAGCAGTTTCGGGGGGACAGGCGGCTACACCTTC
V gene: TRBV27; clone size: NA; J gene: TRBJ1-2; D gene: NA; CDR3 protein: CASRLKASGSSLGGYTF; CDR3 DNA: TGTGCCAGCAGGCTGAAGGCTTCGGGTTCTTCGTTGGGCGGCTACACCTTC
V gene: TRBV7-2; clone size: NA; J gene: TRBJ2-7; D gene: TRBD2; CDR3 protein: CASSHAWTSSYEQYF; CDR3 DNA: TGTGCCAGCAGTCACGCCTGGACTAGCTCCTACGAGCAGTACTTC
V gene: TRBV2; clone size: NA; J gene: TRBJ1-1; D gene: NA; CDR3 protein: CASSRDPRTSAFF; CDR3 DNA: TGTGCCAGCAGTCGGGACCCGAGGACATCAGCTTTCTTT
V gene: TRBV7-2; clone size: NA; J gene: TRBJ2-7; D gene: NA; CDR3 protein: CASSPSTEQYF; CDR3 DNA: TGTGCCAGCAGCCCCTCGACCGAGCAGTACTTC
V gene: TRBV10-3; clone size: NA; J gene: TRBJ2-2; D gene: NA; CDR3 protein: CAITRGKNTGELFF; CDR3 DNA: TGTGCCATCACCCGCGGGAAGAACACCGGGGAGCTGTTTTTT
V gene: TRBV5-4; clone size: NA; J gene: TRBJ2-3; D gene: TRBD2; CDR3 protein: CASSQLAGGVGTQYF; CDR3 DNA: TGTGCCAGCAGCCAACTAGCGGGAGGGGTCGGGACGCAGTATTTT
V gene: TRBV27; clone size: NA; J gene: TRBJ2-7; D gene: NA; CDR3 protein: CATYGTRSLEQYF; CDR3 DNA: TGTGCCACATACGGGACGCGGAGTTTGGAGCAGTACTTC
V gene: TRBV11-2; clone size: NA; J gene: TRBJ2-1; D gene: NA; CDR3 protein: CASSLVGLGLFF; CDR3 DNA: TGTGCCAGCAGCTTAGTGGGATTGGGGCTGTTCTTC
V gene: TRBV4-2; clone size: NA; J gene: TRBJ2-3; D gene: TRBD2; CDR3 protein: CASSQSGGPDTQYF; CDR3 DNA: TGTGCCAGCAGCCAATCGGGAGGGCCAGATACGCAGTATTTT
V gene: TRBV5-8; clone size: NA; J gene: TRBJ2-1; D gene: TRBD2; CDR3 protein: CASSLRAGEAYNEQFF; CDR3 DNA: TGTGCCAGCAGCTTGCGGGCGGGGGAAGCCTACAATGAGCAGTTCTTC